This entry is about one T cell receptor beta chain. Its matching antigen is unknown. Profiled with immunoSEQ multiplex PCR; TCRdb holds only in-frame clones, not every one. The sample carries roughly 43,000 clones, roughly 88% recorded once. The data were taken from a study of OX40 agonist ivuxolimab in advanced cancers. The overall study: Participants averaged roughly 57 years of age (range roughly 23 to 90) and were roughly 83% male. Study-level findings and limits: There were, on average, more expanded clones in CD8+ T cells than in CD4+.

Trimming pared 4 bases from V and 0 bases from J, leaving 16 bases between. In germline, CDR1 is MNHEY, CDR2 SVGAGI. The CDR3 sequence is 16 residues long. This rearrangement joins TRBV6-5 to TRBJ2-7; the D is unclear. The sequence derives from an adult with an advanced solid tumor such as melanoma, head and neck, liver or kidney cancer. The sample here was CD4+ or CD8+ T cells sorted from blood, taken in a trial of the OX40 agonist ivuxolimab. Written as DNA, the CDR3 is TGTGCCAGCAGTTCCTCGGCTTTCGGCCACTCCTACGAGCAGTACTTC. It translates to CASSSSAFGHSYEQYF.